The 21 T cell receptor beta chains below all came from one sample that was sequenced in a study of cytomegalovirus exposure and HLA in healthy donors. Primers included in the PCR were 60 Vbeta and 13 Jbeta primers. Here immunoSEQ multiplex PCR was the method, and the copy in TCRdb shows in-frame clones only, minus some. The table includes approximately 87,000 clones, around 81% detected once. Input material: PBMCs. Receptors originate from a woman in her 70s in good health and CMV-seropositive.

The chain employs TRBV19 and TRBJ2-7; perhaps TRBD2 as D (5 bases). Trimming removed 8 bases from V and 5 bases from J, with 16 bases in between. Germline values: CDR1 LNHDA, CDR2 SQIVND (reference sequence). The CDR3 runs 13 residues. The CDR3, as DNA: TGTGCCAGTCGCGGGTTGGGTGGGGACGAGCAGTACTTC. It codes for CASRGLGGDEQYF.

This clone was detected once. The chain employs TRBV7-9 and TRBJ2-3; the match to TRBD1 covers 10 bases. Germline loops: CDR1 SEHNR, CDR2 FQNEAQ (reference sequence). This CDR3 contains 15 residues. With V trimmed by 10 bases and J by 2 bases, 9 bases remained unmatched. In DNA form, the CDR3 reads TGTGCCAACGTCCCCGGGACAGGGGCCACAGATACGCAGTATTTT. Encoded protein: CANVPGTGATDTQYF. Together with reference TRBV7-9 and TRBJ2-3, the CDR3 gives the full variable domain: DTGVSQNPRHKITKRGQNVTFRCDPISEHNRLYWYRQTLGQGPEFLTYFQNEAQLEKSRLLSDRFSAERPKGSFSTLEIQRTEQGDSAMYLCANVPGTGATDTQYFGPGTRLTVL.

This clone was counted between two and nine times. The chain carries TRBV30 and TRBJ2-7; TRBD2 is a possible D gene (5 bases). The CDR3 runs to 14 residues. The V and J ends lost 3 bases and 3 bases respectively, with 15 bases between them. Germline V CDR1 and CDR2: GTSNPN, SVGIG (reference sequence). The CDR3 region is CAWRLSSTSYEQYF. The DNA for the CDR3 is TGTGCCTGGAGGTTGTCTAGCACAAGCTACGAGCAGTACTTC.

The rearrangement links TRBV11-1 to TRBJ1-1; D is uncertain. Trimming pared 1 base from V and 11 bases from J, leaving 17 bases between. The CDR3 runs 14 residues. CDR1 and CDR2 (germline): SGHAT, FQDESV (reference sequence). The CDR3 is CASSLDLWQVAAFF. CDR3 DNA sequence: TGTGCCAGCAGCTTAGATCTGTGGCAGGTTGCCGCTTTCTTT.

This clone was picked up one time. V usage is TRBV5-1 and J usage is TRBJ2-7, with TRBD2 as a possible D gene (7 bases). Germline lookup yields CDR1 SGHRS and CDR2 YFSETQ. The CDR3 extends over 17 amino acids. V lost 5 bases and J lost 2, with 23 bases in between. CDR3 nucleotides: TGCGCCAGCAGAAGGACAGCCGGGACTACGAATCCCTACGAGCAGTACTTC. Translating it yields CASRRTAGTTNPYEQYF.

The sample holds a few counts of this clone. The chain carries TRBV6-1 and TRBJ1-1; tentative D call: TRBD1 (5 bases). CDR1 MNHNS and CDR2 SASEGT come from the germline V gene. V was pared by 2 bases and J by 4 bases, with 11 bases between. CDR3 length: 14 residues. The CDR3 nucleotides are TGTGCCAGCAGTGAAAGGCCTGGGGCCACTGAAGCTTTCTTT. Translated, it gives CASSERPGATEAFF.

The V gene is TRBV7-9, the J gene TRBJ2-5, with 9 bases aligning to TRBD2. The closer fit of TRBJ2-7 to the DNA end suggests the J call may be wrong. Germline CDR1 and CDR2: SEHNR and FQNEAQ (reference sequence). The CDR3 is 14 residues long. CDR3 in DNA: TGTGCCAGCAGCAGTAGCGGGAGAGGCTACGAGCAGTACTTC. Amino acids: CASSSSGRGYEQYF.

The chain is built from TRBV7-2 and TRBJ2-2; TRBD2 agrees at 10 bases. The CDR3 sequence is 17 residues long. Germline CDR1 SGHTA, CDR2 FQGNSA. V gave up 7 bases and J gave up 0 bases; unmatched junction bases: 8. The CDR3 bases are TGTGCCAGCAAGTATAGAGGACTAGCGGCGAACACCGGGGAGCTGTTTTTT. It yields the protein CASKYRGLAANTGELFF. Full variable domain (rest looked up from reference TRBV7-2 and TRBJ2-2): GAGVSQSPSNKVTEKGKDVELRCDPISGHTALYWYRQSLGQGLEFLIYFQGNSAPDKSGLPSDRFSAERTGGSVSTLTIQRTQQEDSAVYLCASKYRGLAANTGELFFGEGSRLTVL.

The chain combines TRBV30 with TRBJ1-1; 8 nucleotides align to TRBD1. After removal of 3 bases from V and 0 bases from J, the junction contained 6 bases not matched to a gene. CDR1 is GTSNPN, CDR2 SVGIG, per germline (reference sequence). CDR3 length: 15 amino acids. The CDR3 sequence is CAWSPRQGMNTEAFF. In DNA, the CDR3 is TGTGCCTGGAGCCCCAGACAGGGGATGAACACTGAAGCTTTCTTT.

The genes are TRBV30 and TRBJ2-1, with TRBD2 as a possible D gene (6 bases). Germline V gene data show CDR1 as GTSNPN and CDR2 as SVGIG (reference sequence). The CDR3 is made up of 14 amino acids. Between the trimmed V and J ends, which lost 5 bases and 2 bases, there was a span of 13 bases. The CDR3 DNA reads TGTGCCTGGCGATCCGGGGGTGCCTACAATGAGCAGTTCTTC. This encodes CAWRSGGAYNEQFF.

The chain carries TRBV19 and TRBJ1-2, with D unclear. The V end was cut by 5 bases, the J end by 5 bases, with 18 bases between. The CDR3 length is 15 residues. Germline lookup yields CDR1 LNHDA and CDR2 SQIVND (reference sequence). CDR3 residues: CASSPPGNSGYGYTF. As DNA, the CDR3 is TGTGCCAGTAGTCCCCCGGGGAACAGCGGTTATGGCTACACCTTC.

V usage is TRBV11-2 and J usage is TRBJ1-1, with D unresolved. V was shortened by 1 base and J by 5 bases, with 8 bases between the two germline ends. Germline V gene lookup returns CDR1 SGHAT and CDR2 FQNNGV. The CDR3 totals 13 residues. CDR3 sequence (DNA): TGTGCCAGCAGCTTAGGAGGTAGGACTGAAGCTTTCTTT. Its translation: CASSLGGRTEAFF.

The CDR3 DNA follows: TGTGCCAGCAGCACCGTGAGGCGGTCCCAAGAGACCCAGTACTTC. This translates into CASSTVRRSQETQYF. V usage is TRBV11-2 and J usage is TRBJ2-5; D not certain. The CDR3 sequence is 15 residues long. Germline V gives CDR1 SGHAT, CDR2 FQNNGV. The V end lost 5 bases, the J end lost 1 base, and 14 bases lay between the germline ends.

The chain joins TRBV19 to TRBJ2-2, with TRBD2 matching over 8 bases. The CDR3 is 14 amino acids. The V segment lost 6 bases and the J segment 5 bases; nucleotides outside the gene matches: 5. Germline values: CDR1 LNHDA, CDR2 SQIVND (reference sequence). The CDR3 region has the DNA TGTGCCAGTAGAAAGGCTAGCGGGACCGGGGAGCTGTTTTTT. Its protein product is CASRKASGTGELFF.

V usage is TRBV7-2 and J usage is TRBJ2-5; TRBD1 might be the D (5 bases). Germline V CDR1 and CDR2: SGHTA, FQGNSA. Trimming shortened V by 1 base and J by 11 bases, and 17 bases separated the two germline ends. CDR3 size: 14 residues. CDR3: CASSLEVGVSEQYF. DNA for the CDR3: TGTGCCAGCAGCTTAGAAGTAGGGGTTAGTGAGCAGTACTTC.

CDR3 coding DNA: TGCAGCGTTGAAGATCTAATAAGTCACACTGAAGCTTTCTTT. Translated: CSVEDLISHTEAFF. V is TRBV29-1 and J is TRBJ1-1; D gene uncertain. The CDR3 runs to 14 residues. The V gene lost 0 bases and the J gene lost 3 bases, with 11 bases spanning the gap. Germline-derived CDR1 and CDR2 are SQVTM and ANQGSEA.

The chain combines TRBV5-1 with TRBJ2-2; 11 nucleotides match TRBD1. The CDR3 is 16 residues long. Trimming removed 4 bases from V and 8 bases from J; junction bases left unmatched: 10. Germline CDR1 SGHRS, CDR2 YFSETQ. The CDR3 protein is CASSLGQGAGWGELFF. The CDR3 nucleotides read TGCGCCAGCAGCCTCGGACAGGGGGCAGGTTGGGGGGAGCTGTTTTTT.

The chain employs TRBV7-9 and TRBJ2-1, with 11 positions matching TRBD2. V shed 0 bases and J 7 bases; nucleotides not matched to a gene: 5. The CDR3 loop spans 16 amino acids. Germline CDR1 SEHNR, CDR2 FQNEAQ (reference sequence). The CDR3 loop reads CASSLASASGRNEQFF. CDR3 DNA sequence: TGTGCCAGCAGCTTAGCGTCGGCTAGCGGGAGGAATGAGCAGTTCTTC.

This clone was observed once. The chain couples TRBV19 to TRBJ2-5, with D maybe TRBD2 (6 bases). CDR1 and CDR2 (germline): LNHDA, SQIVND (reference sequence). The V gene lost 3 bases and the J gene lost 5 bases, with 16 bases spanning the gap. The CDR3 loop spans 15 amino acids. The CDR3 here is CASSMVRGREETQYF. The CDR3 coding sequence is TGTGCCAGTAGTATGGTGAGGGGTCGGGAGGAGACCCAGTACTTC.

The chain links TRBV7-2 to TRBJ1-1; D unresolved. With 1 base removed from V and 5 bases from J, the gap between germline ends came to 11 bases. In germline, CDR1 is SGHTA, CDR2 FQGNSA. This CDR3 spans 14 amino acids. The CDR3 loop is CASSLGTAGTEAFF. The CDR3 DNA reads TGTGCCAGCAGCTTAGGGACCGCGGGGACTGAAGCTTTCTTT.

This clone has just one count. The rearrangement uses TRBV9 and TRBJ2-5, with 11 nucleotides matching TRBD2. The DNA end lines up better with TRBJ2-7; the J call may be wrong. The V gene's germline CDR1 is SGDLS and CDR2 YYNGEE. This CDR3 is 15 amino acids long. The CDR3 region is CASSVELAGVYEQYF. The CDR3 bases are TGTGCCAGCAGCGTAGAACTAGCGGGAGTTTACGAGCAGTACTTC.